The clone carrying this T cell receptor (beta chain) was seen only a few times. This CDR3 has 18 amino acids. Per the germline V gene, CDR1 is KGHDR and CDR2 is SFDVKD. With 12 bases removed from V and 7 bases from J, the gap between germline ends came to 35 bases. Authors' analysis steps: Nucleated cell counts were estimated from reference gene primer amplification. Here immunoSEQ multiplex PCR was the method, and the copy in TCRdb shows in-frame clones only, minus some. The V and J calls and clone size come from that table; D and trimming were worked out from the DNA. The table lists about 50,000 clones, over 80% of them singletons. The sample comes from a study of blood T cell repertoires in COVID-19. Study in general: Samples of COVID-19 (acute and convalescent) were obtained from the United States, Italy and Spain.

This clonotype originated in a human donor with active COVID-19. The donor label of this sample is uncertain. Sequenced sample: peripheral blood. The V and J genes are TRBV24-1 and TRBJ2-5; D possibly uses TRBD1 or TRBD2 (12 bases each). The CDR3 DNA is TGTGCCCCGGGACAGGGGGCTAGCGGGGGGGCCCCGTTGGGGACCCAGTACTTC. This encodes CAPGQGASGGAPLGTQYF.